This TCR beta chain comes out of a study of blood T cell repertoires in COVID-19. Germline lookup yields CDR1 SGHAT and CDR2 FQNNGV. Trimming cost V 1 base and J 3 bases, with 10 bases left between them. The CDR3 is 14 amino acids. The table came from immunoSEQ multiplex PCR; TCRdb's copy has only in-frame clones and leaves some out. The table shows more than 140,000 clones, with over 80% occurring only once. Specimen: peripheral blood. The sequence came from a human donor in a cohort sampled during active COVID-19. V gene TRBV11-2 combines with J gene TRBJ2-7, with unresolved D. CDR3 region: CASSLGASLYEQYF. CDR3 bases: TGTGCCAGCAGCTTAGGGGCAAGTCTCTACGAGCAGTACTTC.